This T cell receptor (beta chain) was documented in a study of blood T cells in healthy people across ages. Remarks on this clonotype: Germline is not matched at one junction end, which may reflect a read error.

PCR was performed a second time for about 6 to 12 cycles using a sample-barcoded 5' primer and a J-beta primer mix. Each cDNA molecule received a tag from a template-switch adaptor that had 12 random nucleotides. TCRdb re-analysed the 5' RACE reads in MiXCR, keeping a single row per CDR3 protein. The sample has 1 million or so distinct CDR3 sequences; roughly 45% are singletons. This receptor was identified in a woman aged 55-70 years in good health. The sequenced material came from blood.

This CDR3 is CASSNDQETQYF. CDR3 DNA: TGTGCCAGTAGTAACGACCAGGAGACCCAGTACTTC. The chain uses TRBV19 and TRBJ2-7; D is uncertain. With the DNA end fitting TRBJ2-5 better, the J assignment may be wrong. Per the germline V gene, CDR1 is LNHDA and CDR2 is SQIVND (reference sequence). This CDR3 region has 12 residues.